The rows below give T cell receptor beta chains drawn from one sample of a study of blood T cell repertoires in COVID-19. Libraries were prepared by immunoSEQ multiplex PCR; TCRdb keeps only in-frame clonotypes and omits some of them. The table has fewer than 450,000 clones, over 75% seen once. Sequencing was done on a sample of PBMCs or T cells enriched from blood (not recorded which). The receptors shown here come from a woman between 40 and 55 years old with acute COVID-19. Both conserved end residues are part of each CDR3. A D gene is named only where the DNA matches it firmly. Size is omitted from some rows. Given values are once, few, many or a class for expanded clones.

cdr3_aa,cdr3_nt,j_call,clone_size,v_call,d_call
CASSLGTGLPPLHF,TGTGCCAGCAGCTTAGGGACAGGGCTTCCGCCCCTCCACTTT,TRBJ1-6,.,TRBV7-2,TRBD1
CASSLGGLNSNQPQHF,TGTGCCAGCAGCTTGGGCGGGTTAAATAGCAATCAGCCCCAGCATTTT,TRBJ1-5,.,TRBV7-6,.
CASSPGLAGYNEQFF,TGCGCCAGCAGCCCCGGACTAGCGGGGTACAATGAGCAGTTCTTC,TRBJ2-1,.,TRBV4-1,TRBD2
CAWIQGQGKQETQYF,TGTGCCTGGATTCAGGGACAGGGAAAACAAGAGACCCAGTACTTC,TRBJ2-5,.,TRBV30,TRBD1
CAWSTSQVSGYTF,TGTGCCTGGAGTACCTCCCAGGTCAGCGGCTACACCTTC,TRBJ1-2,.,TRBV30,.
CATSDYNGGAHEQFF,TGTGCCACCAGTGATTATAACGGGGGGGCCCATGAGCAGTTCTTC,TRBJ2-1,.,TRBV24-1,TRBD2
CASSWTGEGTEAFF,TGTGCCAGCAGCTGGACAGGGGAGGGCACTGAAGCTTTCTTT,TRBJ1-1,.,TRBV7-2,TRBD1
CASSLGQSGSPLHF,TGTGCCAGCAGCCTTGGACAGTCGGGATCACCCCTCCACTTT,TRBJ1-6,once,TRBV5-6,.
CASSHRDPRGEGYTF,TGTGCCAGCAGCCACCGGGACCCTCGGGGGGAGGGCTACACCTTC,TRBJ1-2,.,TRBV3-1/TRBV3-2,.
CASSESDRVSEQYF,TGTGCCAGCAGTGAATCGGACAGGGTCTCCGAGCAGTACTTC,TRBJ2-7,.,TRBV6-1,TRBD1
CASSFRTGGSITEAFF,TGTGCCAGCAGCTTTCGGACAGGGGGCTCGATCACTGAAGCTTTCTTT,TRBJ1-1,.,TRBV7-8,TRBD1
CSVERDSRGYTF,TGCAGCGTTGAACGGGACAGTAGGGGCTACACCTTC,TRBJ1-2,.,TRBV29-1,TRBD1
CASSELQGFADTQYF,TGTGCCAGCAGTGAATTACAGGGCTTTGCAGATACGCAGTATTTT,TRBJ2-3,.,TRBV25-1,.
CASGLVLGAGVGTDTQYF,TGTGCTAGTGGTTTGGTACTAGGTGCAGGGGTCGGCACAGATACGCAGTATTTT,TRBJ2-3,.,TRBV12-5,.